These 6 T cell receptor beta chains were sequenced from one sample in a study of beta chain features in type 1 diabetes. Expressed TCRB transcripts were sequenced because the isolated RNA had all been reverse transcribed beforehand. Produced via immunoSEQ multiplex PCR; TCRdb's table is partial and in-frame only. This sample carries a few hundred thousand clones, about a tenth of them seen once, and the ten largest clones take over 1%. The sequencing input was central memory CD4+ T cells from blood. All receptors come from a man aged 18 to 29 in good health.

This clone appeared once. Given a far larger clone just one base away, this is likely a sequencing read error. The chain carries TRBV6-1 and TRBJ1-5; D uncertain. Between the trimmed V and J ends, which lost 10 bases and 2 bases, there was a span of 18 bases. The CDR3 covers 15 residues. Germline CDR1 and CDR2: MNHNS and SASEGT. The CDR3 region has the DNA TGTGCCATCAGCCCCGATAAATGGGGCAATCAGCCCCAGCATTTT. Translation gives CAISPDKWGNQPQHF.

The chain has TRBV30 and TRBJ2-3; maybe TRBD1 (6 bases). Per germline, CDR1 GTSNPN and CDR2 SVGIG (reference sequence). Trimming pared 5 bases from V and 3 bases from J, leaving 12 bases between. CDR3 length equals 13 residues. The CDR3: CAWRTAGTDTQYF. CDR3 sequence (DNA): TGTGCCTGGCGGACAGCAGGGACAGATACGCAGTATTTT.

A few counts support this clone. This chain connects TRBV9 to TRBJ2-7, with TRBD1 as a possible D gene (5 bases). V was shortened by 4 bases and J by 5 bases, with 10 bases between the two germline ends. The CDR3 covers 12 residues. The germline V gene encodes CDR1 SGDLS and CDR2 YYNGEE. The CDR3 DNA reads TGTGCCAGCAGCCCAGACAGAGACGAGCAGTACTTC. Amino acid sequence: CASSPDRDEQYF.

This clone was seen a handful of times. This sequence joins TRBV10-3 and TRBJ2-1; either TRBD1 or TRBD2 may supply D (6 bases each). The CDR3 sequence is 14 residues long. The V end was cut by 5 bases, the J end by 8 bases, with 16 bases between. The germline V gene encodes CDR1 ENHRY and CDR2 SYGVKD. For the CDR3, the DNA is TGTGCCATCAGTAAGGGGGGAAGCCCGGATGAGCAGTTCTTC. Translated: CAISKGGSPDEQFF.

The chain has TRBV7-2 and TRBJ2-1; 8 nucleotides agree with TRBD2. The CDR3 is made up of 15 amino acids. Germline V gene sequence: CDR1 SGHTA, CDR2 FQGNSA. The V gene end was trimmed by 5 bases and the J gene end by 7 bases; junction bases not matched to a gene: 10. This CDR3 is CASSLMSGSGNEQFF. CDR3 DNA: TGTGCCAGCAGCCTTATGAGCGGGAGTGGGAATGAGCAGTTCTTC.

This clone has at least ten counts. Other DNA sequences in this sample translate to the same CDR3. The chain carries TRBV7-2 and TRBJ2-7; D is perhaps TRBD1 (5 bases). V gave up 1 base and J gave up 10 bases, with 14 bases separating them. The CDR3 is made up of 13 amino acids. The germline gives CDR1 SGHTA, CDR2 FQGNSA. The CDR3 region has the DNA TGTGCCAGCAGCTTAGTAGAAGGGGTTCAACAGTACTTC. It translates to CASSLVEGVQQYF.